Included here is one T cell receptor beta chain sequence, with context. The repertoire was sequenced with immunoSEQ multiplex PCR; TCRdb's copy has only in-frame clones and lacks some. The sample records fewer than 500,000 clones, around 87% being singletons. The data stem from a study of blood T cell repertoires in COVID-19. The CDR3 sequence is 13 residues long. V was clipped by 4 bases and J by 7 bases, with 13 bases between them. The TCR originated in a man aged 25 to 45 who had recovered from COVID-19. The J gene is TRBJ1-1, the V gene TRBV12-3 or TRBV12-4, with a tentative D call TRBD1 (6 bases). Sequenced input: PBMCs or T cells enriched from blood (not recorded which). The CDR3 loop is CASSWTVNGEAFF. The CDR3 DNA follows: TGTGCCAGCAGTTGGACAGTGAACGGTGAAGCTTTCTTT.